What follows are 20 T cell receptor beta chains derived from one specimen sequenced in a study of control samples from healthy donors and cancer patients. Sequencing was performed with immunoSEQ multiplex PCR; in TCRdb, only in-frame clones are kept and a portion is missing. The sample lists about 120,000 clones; 85% to 95% were seen once. Sequencing used blood. The receptors stem from a man aged 30 to 39 in good health.

This clone has only one observation. The chain recombines TRBV6-6 with TRBJ1-4; D is unresolved. V was cut by 2 bases and J by 3 bases, with 10 bases left in between. The CDR3 runs 15 residues. CDR1 MNHNY and CDR2 SVGAGI come from the germline V gene (reference sequence). The CDR3 coding sequence is TGTGCCAGCAGTTACGGGGTAGTGGCTAATGAAAAACTGTTTTTT. Translation: CASSYGVVANEKLFF.

V gene TRBV28 combines with J gene TRBJ1-3; tentatively, D is TRBD1 (5 bases). From germline, CDR1 is MDHEN and CDR2 SYDVKM. V gave up 2 bases and J gave up 0 bases, with 8 bases separating them. The CDR3 length is 15 residues. CDR3 coding DNA: TGTGCCAGCAGTTTAGCGGACACCTCTGGAAACACCATATATTTT. Protein sequence: CASSLADTSGNTIYF.

The chain recombines TRBV27 with TRBJ2-7, with D perhaps TRBD2 (5 bases). V was trimmed by 0 bases and J by 5 bases, leaving 17 bases between them. Germline V lookup: CDR1 MNHEY, CDR2 SMNVEV (reference sequence). This CDR3 comprises 16 residues. The CDR3 reads CASSLSRVKLRHEQYF. DNA of the CDR3: TGTGCCAGCAGTTTATCGAGGGTAAAACTCCGCCACGAGCAGTACTTC.

The gene calls are TRBV27 and TRBJ1-2; 8 bases match TRBD1. CDR1 and CDR2 (germline): MNHEY, SMNVEV (reference sequence). The CDR3 spans 13 residues. With 4 bases clipped from V and 10 bases from J, the junction kept 8 bases outside the gene matches. The CDR3, as DNA: TGTGCCAGCAGTTATGGACAGGGCGACTCCTACACCTTC. As protein: CASSYGQGDSYTF.

The chain uses TRBV10-1 and TRBJ1-2; 7 bases map to TRBD1. The V and J ends lost 2 bases and 6 bases, in that order; junction bases with no gene match: 3. The germline V gene has CDR1 WNHNN and CDR2 SYGVQD (reference sequence). This CDR3 has 13 residues. CDR3 in DNA: TGCGCCAGCAGTGAGGGGGACAGTGATGGCTACACCTTC. Its translation is CASSEGDSDGYTF.

V usage is TRBV9 and J usage is TRBJ2-2; 8 bases fit TRBD2. CDR3 length: 17 amino acids. Germline CDR1 and CDR2: SGDLS and YYNGEE. With 0 bases clipped from V and 4 bases from J, the junction kept 8 bases outside the gene matches. CDR3 coding DNA: TGTGCCAGCAGCGTAGAAGCAAGCGGGGGCCTCACCGGGGAGCTGTTTTTT. Its protein product is CASSVEASGGLTGELFF.

V usage is TRBV5-4 and J usage is TRBJ2-1; 15 nucleotides agree with TRBD2. From germline, CDR1 is SGHNT and CDR2 YYREEE (reference sequence). Trimming removed 3 bases from V and 4 bases from J; junction bases left unmatched: 5. CDR3 length: 17 residues. This CDR3 reads CASSSGLAGGLYNEQFF. In DNA, the CDR3 is TGTGCCAGCAGCTCGGGACTAGCGGGGGGTTTATACAATGAGCAGTTCTTC.

The rearrangement joins TRBV30 to TRBJ2-3; no firm D call. CDR1 and CDR2 from the germline V gene are GTSNPN and SVGIG (reference sequence). V lost 4 bases and J lost 4, with 18 bases in between. The CDR3 consists of 15 residues. CDR3 sequence (DNA): TGTGCCTGGAAGGTGGCGGTCCCTCAGGCAGATACGCAGTATTTT. This encodes CAWKVAVPQADTQYF.

The V and J genes are TRBV11-2 and TRBJ1-2; TRBD1 matches 7 bases. This CDR3 is built from 16 residues. The germline V gene has CDR1 SGHAT and CDR2 FQNNGV. Germline trimming cut 5 bases from V and 8 bases from J; bases unmatched to any gene: 17. The CDR3 sequence is CASSRGTDTLRDGYTF. The CDR3 coding sequence is TGTGCCAGCAGCCGCGGGACAGACACGTTACGGGACGGCTACACCTTC.

The rearrangement uses TRBV3-1 (or the pseudogene TRBV3-2) and TRBJ1-3, with D possibly being TRBD1 (5 bases). The CDR3 sequence is 14 residues long. V lost 1 base to trimming and J lost 1 base, with 5 bases between them. The germline V gene encodes CDR1 LGHDT and CDR2 YNNKEL (reference sequence). CDR3 protein: CASSQGTSGNTIYF. In DNA, the CDR3 is TGTGCCAGCAGCCAAGGGACATCTGGAAACACCATATATTTT.

The chain has TRBV28 and TRBJ2-3, with unresolved D. The CDR3 is made up of 11 amino acids. Germline assignment: CDR1 MDHEN and CDR2 SYDVKM. The germline V and J ends were trimmed by 5 bases and 8 bases, with 8 bases remaining between them. CDR3 residues: CASSTSLTQYF. In DNA form, the CDR3 reads TGTGCCAGCAGTACGTCCCTTACGCAGTATTTT.

This rearrangement joins TRBV30 to TRBJ1-2; 7 bases match TRBD1. Germline assignment: CDR1 GTSNPN and CDR2 SVGIG (reference sequence). After removal of 0 bases from V and 4 bases from J, the junction contained 5 bases not matched to a gene. The CDR3 has 14 residues. CDR3 residues: CAWSVLGGPYGYTF. The CDR3 DNA sequence: TGTGCCTGGAGTGTACTAGGGGGCCCCTATGGCTACACCTTC.

V usage is TRBV2 and J usage is TRBJ2-3; TRBD2 aligns across 11 bases. The CDR3 contains 15 residues. The ends lost 8 bases at V and 3 bases at J; junction bases unmatched: 7. Germline V gives CDR1 SNHLY, CDR2 FYNNEI. The CDR3: CASSVAGGRTDTQYF. The CDR3 DNA reads TGTGCCAGCTCTGTAGCGGGGGGGCGTACAGATACGCAGTATTTT.

This chain joins TRBV10-3 and TRBJ1-2; D gene unclear. Germline V gene data show CDR1 as ENHRY and CDR2 as SYGVKD. V lost 7 bases to trimming and J lost 0 bases, with 12 bases between them. This CDR3 spans 14 amino acids. The CDR3 region is CAITPDGTNYGYTF. The DNA for the CDR3 is TGTGCCATCACTCCGGACGGAACTAACTATGGCTACACCTTC.

This rearrangement joins TRBV6-5 to TRBJ2-7; possibly TRBD2 for D (6 bases). This CDR3 is 14 amino acids long. From germline, CDR1 is MNHEY and CDR2 SVGAGI. The V and J ends lost 4 bases and 3 bases respectively, with 13 bases between them. CDR3 coding DNA: TGTGCCAGCAGTTCGGGGGTTTTGGGCTACGAGCAGTACTTC. It is translated as CASSSGVLGYEQYF.

This chain joins TRBV2 and TRBJ1-5; unclear D gene. Trimming stripped 4 bases from V and 0 bases from J, with 10 bases between. Germline V gene lookup returns CDR1 SNHLY and CDR2 FYNNEI. The length of the CDR3 is 15 residues. CDR3 sequence: CASSGGLSSNQPQHF. CDR3 in DNA: TGTGCCAGCAGTGGAGGGCTTTCTAGCAATCAGCCCCAGCATTTT.

A note on this clone: The sample holds other DNA sequences that translate to the same CDR3. The chain carries TRBV11-2 and TRBJ2-5, with D possibly TRBD1 on 6 matching bases. The V end lost 1 base, the J end lost 5 bases, and 20 bases lay between the germline ends. The germline CDR1 and CDR2 sequences are SGHAT and FQNNGV. The CDR3 has 17 amino acids. The CDR3 DNA reads as TGTGCCAGCAGCTTAGGGGTAGGGGGACGGGGTTTGGAGACCCAGTACTTC. Its translation is CASSLGVGGRGLETQYF.

The chain couples TRBV28 to TRBJ1-1; 7 nucleotides match TRBD1. CDR1 MDHEN and CDR2 SYDVKM come from the germline V gene. This CDR3 contains 13 residues. V was clipped by 7 bases and J by 5 bases; unmatched bases: 7. The chain's CDR3 is CASNEGGLTEAFF. CDR3 DNA sequence: TGTGCCAGCAACGAAGGGGGCCTAACTGAAGCTTTCTTT.

This rearrangement joins TRBV24-1 to TRBJ2-7, with a weak D call TRBD1 (5 bases). CDR1 is KGHDR, CDR2 SFDVKD, per germline. This CDR3 comprises 10 residues. CDR3: CATPLAGMHV. DNA of the CDR3: TGTGCCACTCCCCTCGCAGGGATGCACGTC.

The chain has TRBV6-5 and TRBJ2-1; 11 bases map to TRBD2. CDR1 MNHEY and CDR2 SVGAGI come from the germline V gene. The V segment lost 6 bases and the J segment 2 bases; nucleotides outside the gene matches: 3. The CDR3 sequence is 15 residues long. CDR3 protein: CASRETSGAYNEQFF. In nucleotides, the CDR3 is TGTGCCAGCAGGGAGACTAGCGGGGCCTACAATGAGCAGTTCTTC.